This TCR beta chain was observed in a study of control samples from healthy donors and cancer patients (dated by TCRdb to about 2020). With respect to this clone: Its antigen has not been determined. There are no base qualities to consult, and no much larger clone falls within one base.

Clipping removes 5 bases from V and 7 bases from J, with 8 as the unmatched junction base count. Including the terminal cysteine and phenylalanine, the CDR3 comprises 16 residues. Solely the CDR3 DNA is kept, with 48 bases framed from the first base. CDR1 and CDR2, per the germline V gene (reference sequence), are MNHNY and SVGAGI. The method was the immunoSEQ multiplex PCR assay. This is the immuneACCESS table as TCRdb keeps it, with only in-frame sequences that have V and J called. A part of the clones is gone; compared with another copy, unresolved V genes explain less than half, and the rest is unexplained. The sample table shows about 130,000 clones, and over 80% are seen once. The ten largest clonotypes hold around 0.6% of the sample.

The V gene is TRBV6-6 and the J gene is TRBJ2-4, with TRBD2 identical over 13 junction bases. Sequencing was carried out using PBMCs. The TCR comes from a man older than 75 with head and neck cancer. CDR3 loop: CASSKGTSGTWNIQYF. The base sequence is TGTGCCAGCAGTAAAGGGACTAGCGGGACTTGGAACATTCAGTACTTC.